Presented here are 31 T cell receptor beta chains from one specimen sequenced in a study of T cell responses to AZD1222 COVID-19 vaccine. Sequencing used immunoSEQ multiplex PCR; TCRdb keeps in-frame clones, though not all of them. The table includes 75,000 to 100,000 clones, almost 90% detected once. The starting material was peripheral blood, obtained on day 0 of AZD1222 vaccination. These receptors came from an adult in good health.

This clone has just a few counts. The chain couples TRBV6-2 or TRBV6-3 to TRBJ2-7; no definite D call. V gave up 4 bases and J gave up 2 bases, with 9 bases separating them. Germline V CDR1 and CDR2: MNHEY, SVGEGT. The CDR3 length is 13 residues. CDR3 region: CASSSTSPYEQYF. CDR3 nucleotides: TGTGCCAGCAGTTCGACCTCCCCCTACGAGCAGTACTTC.

The chain uses TRBV28 and TRBJ1-3; 9 nucleotides align to TRBD1. The junction had 8 bases not matched to a gene; V was cut back by 9 bases and J by 2 bases. Per germline, CDR1 MDHEN and CDR2 SYDVKM. The CDR3 totals 15 residues. The CDR3 reads CASGTGWEAGNTIYF. CDR3 in DNA: TGTGCCAGTGGGACAGGGTGGGAAGCTGGAAACACCATATATTTT.

V gene TRBV19 combines with J gene TRBJ2-4; the match to TRBD1 covers 9 bases. This CDR3 spans 13 amino acids. Germline CDR1 reads LNHDA; CDR2 reads SQIVND (reference sequence). The trim removed 5 bases at V and 8 bases at J, leaving 4 bases unmatched. CDR3 in amino acids: CASSGDREDIQYF. CDR3 bases: TGTGCCAGTAGTGGGGACAGGGAGGACATTCAGTACTTC.

V is TRBV9 and J is TRBJ2-7; TRBD1 might be the D (5 bases). The V and J ends lost 7 bases and 5 bases respectively, with 22 bases between them. The CDR3 is made up of 15 amino acids. Germline V gene lookup returns CDR1 SGDLS and CDR2 YYNGEE. Here the CDR3 DNA reads TGTGCCAGCGGACCCGAAGTTGGCAGGGTCCACGAGCAGTACTTC. Protein product: CASGPEVGRVHEQYF.

J is TRBJ1-1 and V is TRBV28, with D tentatively TRBD1 (6 bases). V was cut by 7 bases and J by 2 bases, with 11 bases left in between. Germline lookup yields CDR1 MDHEN and CDR2 SYDVKM. This CDR3 region has 13 residues. The CDR3 spells CASTLTGNTEAFF. The CDR3 bases are TGTGCCAGCACCCTGACAGGAAACACTGAAGCTTTCTTT.

This clone was counted between two and nine times. This chain joins TRBV7-2 and TRBJ2-5, with unresolved D. CDR1 is SGHTA and CDR2 is FQGNSA in the germline V gene. The CDR3 runs 11 residues. V lost 2 bases and J lost 2, with 0 bases in between. The CDR3 loop reads CASSLQETQYF. In DNA form, the CDR3 reads TGTGCCAGCAGCTTACAAGAGACCCAGTACTTC. The whole variable domain, filled in from reference TRBV7-2 and TRBJ2-5, reads GAGVSQSPSNKVTEKGKDVELRCDPISGHTALYWYRQSLGQGLEFLIYFQGNSAPDKSGLPSDRFSAERTGGSVSTLTIQRTQQEDSAVYLCASSLQETQYFGPGTRLLVL.

V gene TRBV3-1 (or the pseudogene TRBV3-2) combines with J gene TRBJ2-1, with D possibly TRBD1 on 6 matching bases. Germline loops: CDR1 LGHDT, CDR2 YNNKEL (reference sequence). Trimming shortened V by 3 bases and J by 6 bases, and 21 bases separated the two germline ends. CDR3 length: 17 amino acids. In nucleotides, the CDR3 is TGTGCCAGCAGCCAGTTTCTAGCAGGGGAATCACCCAATGAGCAGTTCTTC. Translating gives CASSQFLAGESPNEQFF.

The chain combines TRBV4-3 with TRBJ1-3, with D possibly TRBD1 on 5 matching bases. V dropped 2 bases and J dropped 3 bases, with 11 bases sitting between them. In germline, CDR1 is LGHNA, CDR2 YSLEER. This CDR3 has 15 amino acids. The CDR3 DNA reads TGCGCCAGCAGCCAAAGGGGCGCCGGTGGAAACACCATATATTTT. This translates into CASSQRGAGGNTIYF.

The table lists this clone with a count of one. J is TRBJ2-7 and V is TRBV19, with no clear D. The CDR3 totals 13 residues. The germline CDR1 and CDR2 sequences are LNHDA and SQIVND (reference sequence). The V gene lost 2 bases and the J gene lost 3 bases, with 8 bases spanning the gap. Here the CDR3 DNA reads TGTGCCAGTAGTATACAGGAGAGCTACGAGCAGTACTTC. Residues: CASSIQESYEQYF.

The chain uses TRBV12-3 or TRBV12-4 and TRBJ1-1; D is ambiguous. Trimming stripped 8 bases from V and 0 bases from J, with 10 bases between. CDR3 length: 13 residues. In nucleotides, the CDR3 is TGTGCCAGCGTTCCGTGGCTGAACACTGAAGCTTTCTTT. It yields the protein CASVPWLNTEAFF.

This clone was seen just once. The chain has TRBV5-4 and TRBJ2-1; D remains unclear. The CDR3 is made up of 11 amino acids. CDR1 is SGHNT and CDR2 is YYREEE in the germline V gene (reference sequence). Deletions cut 0 bases from V and 8 bases from J, with 3 bases between. DNA for the CDR3: TGTGCCAGCAGCTTGGAGTATGAGCAGTTCTTC. Protein product: CASSLEYEQFF.

The chain couples TRBV30 to TRBJ2-7; 9 bases align to TRBD1. Germline V gives CDR1 GTSNPN, CDR2 SVGIG (reference sequence). This CDR3 has 11 residues. The V and J ends lost 8 bases and 3 bases, in that order; junction bases with no gene match: 2. CDR3 DNA sequence: TGTGCCCTGGACAGGGGCTACGAGCAGTACTTC. It encodes CALDRGYEQYF.

This clone was seen a handful of times. The CDR3 bases are TGTGCCAGCAGCCCGCAAGCGGGCACCTCCCGCCACGAGCAGTACTTC. Amino acids: CASSPQAGTSRHEQYF. This chain links TRBV7-3 with TRBJ2-7, with D perhaps matching TRBD2 (6 bases). V was shortened by 5 bases and J by 5 bases, with 22 bases between the two germline ends. The germline V gene encodes CDR1 SGHTA and CDR2 FQGTGA. CDR3 length equals 16 residues.

The chain couples TRBV29-1 to TRBJ2-1; TRBD2 matches 9 bases. CDR1 is SQVTM and CDR2 is ANQGSEA in the germline V gene. The CDR3 runs 15 residues. The V segment lost 2 bases and the J segment 6 bases; nucleotides outside the gene matches: 8. In nucleotides, the CDR3 is TGCAGCGTTGAAATCTGGCGGGAGGGGGGCAATGAGCAGTTCTTC. This gives the protein CSVEIWREGGNEQFF.

The sample holds one count of this clone. The chain links TRBV9 to TRBJ2-4, with D possibly matching TRBD1 (6 bases). The CDR3 length is 13 residues. Trimming took 0 bases from V and 8 from J, leaving 9 bases between them. Germline V gene sequence: CDR1 SGDLS, CDR2 YYNGEE. The CDR3 sequence: CASSVAGADIQYF. CDR3 nucleotides: TGTGCCAGCAGCGTAGCAGGGGCGGACATTCAGTACTTC. The entire variable domain, with the rest obtained from reference TRBV9 and TRBJ2-4, is as follows: DSGVTQTPKHLITATGQRVTLRCSPRSGDLSVYWYQQSLDQGLQFLIQYYNGEERAKGNILERFSAQQFPDLHSELNLSSLELGDSALYFCASSVAGADIQYFGAGTRLSVL.

This rearrangement joins TRBV20-1 to TRBJ2-5; 10 nucleotides align to TRBD2. The CDR3 extends over 15 amino acids. Looked up from germline, CDR1 is DFQATT and CDR2 is SNEGSKA (reference sequence). V lost 3 bases and J lost 9; bases outside the gene matches: 13. CDR3 sequence (DNA): TGCAGTGCTAGTAAACCGGGACTAGCGCCACCGGCCCAGTACTTC. It specifies CSASKPGLAPPAQYF.

V is TRBV3-1 (or the pseudogene TRBV3-2) and J is TRBJ1-2, with 10 bases identical to TRBD1. V was pared by 1 base and J by 5 bases, with 4 bases of the junction left unmatched. Germline loops: CDR1 LGHDT, CDR2 YNNKEL (reference sequence). There are 15 residues in the CDR3. The CDR3 reads CASSQGTGGRYGYTF. The CDR3 nucleotides read TGTGCCAGCAGCCAAGGGACAGGGGGTCGGTATGGCTACACCTTC.

This chain connects TRBV4-3 to TRBJ2-5, with TRBD2 matching over 8 bases. Germline lookup yields CDR1 LGHNA and CDR2 YSLEER. This CDR3 comprises 16 residues. V lost 0 bases, J lost 1 base, and 4 bases stayed unmatched. CDR3 bases: TGCGCCAGCAGCCAAGATCGGGGGGGACTCCAAGAGACCCAGTACTTC. This codes for CASSQDRGGLQETQYF.

The chain links TRBV19 to TRBJ1-5; D gene uncertain. Germline V gene lookup returns CDR1 LNHDA and CDR2 SQIVND (reference sequence). This CDR3 has 13 amino acids. V lost 7 bases and J lost 3, with 10 bases in between. The CDR3 coding sequence is TGTGCCAGTAAACGGAGTAACAATCAGCCCCAGCATTTT. The encoded protein is CASKRSNNQPQHF. The whole variable domain, remainder taken from reference TRBV19 and TRBJ1-5, is DGGITQSPKYLFRKEGQNVTLSCEQNLNHDAMYWYRQDPGQGLRLIYYSQIVNDFQKGDIAEGYSVSREKKESFPLTVTSAQKNPTAFYLCASKRSNNQPQHFGDGTRLSIL.

This sequence joins TRBV5-4 and TRBJ2-1; 8 bases match TRBD2. CDR3 length: 13 residues. V lost 4 bases, J lost 16 bases, and 13 bases stayed unmatched. Germline-derived CDR1 and CDR2 are SGHNT and YYREEE (reference sequence). CDR3 bases: TGTGCCAGCAGCCCGGAGACCGGGACTAGTAATTTCTTC. This gives the protein CASSPETGTSNFF.

This chain uses TRBV12-3 or TRBV12-4 with TRBJ1-5; D gene unclear. The CDR3 has 13 residues. Trimming took off 3 bases at V and 5 bases at J, with 8 bases between the two ends. DNA for the CDR3: TGTGCCAGCAGTTTTTGGGGTTATCAGCCCCAGCATTTT. Translating gives CASSFWGYQPQHF.

The rearrangement joins TRBV5-1 to TRBJ2-1; 11 bases match TRBD2. Germline loops: CDR1 SGHRS, CDR2 YFSETQ. Losses at the gene ends were 4 bases for V and 8 bases for J; bases not matched to a gene: 5. The CDR3 has 14 residues. The CDR3 sequence: CASSETSGNYEQFF. The DNA for the CDR3 is TGCGCCAGCAGCGAGACTAGCGGGAACTATGAGCAGTTCTTC.

The chain joins TRBV21-1 to TRBJ1-1; the table's D call, TRBD1, was not checked against the DNA. TRBV21-1 is given as a pseudogene. The length of the CDR3 is 13 residues. In nucleotides, the CDR3 is TGTGCCAGCAGCCCGGGACAGAACACTGAAGCTTTCTTT. Its translation: CASSPGQNTEAFF.

The chain employs TRBV4-2 and TRBJ1-1; 9 bases align to TRBD1. Germline CDR1 reads LGHNA; CDR2 reads YNFKEQ. V shed 0 bases, J shed 12 bases, and the junction held 17 bases outside the gene matches. The CDR3 loop spans 17 amino acids. CDR3 sequence: CASSQDLIGDRAPRTFF. The CDR3 bases are TGTGCCAGCAGCCAAGATCTCATTGGGGACAGGGCCCCTCGTACTTTCTTT.

The chain uses TRBV11-2 and TRBJ2-2; TRBD2 agrees at 10 bases. Germline V gives CDR1 SGHAT, CDR2 FQNNGV. This CDR3 comprises 17 residues. Trimming cost V 5 bases and J 4 bases; bases outside gene matches: 10. The CDR3 region has the DNA TGTGCCAGCAGCCCAGGGGCGGCTAGCGGGAGCACCGGGGAGCTGTTTTTT. Amino acid sequence: CASSPGAASGSTGELFF.

This rearrangement joins TRBV28 to TRBJ1-4; TRBD1 aligns across 9 bases. After removal of 5 bases from V and 9 bases from J, the junction contained 4 bases not matched to a gene. This CDR3 is 13 amino acids long. Per germline, CDR1 MDHEN and CDR2 SYDVKM. The CDR3 sequence is CASSHGQGKKLFF. The CDR3 coding sequence is TGTGCCAGCAGTCACGGACAGGGGAAAAAACTGTTTTTT.

V is TRBV30 and J is TRBJ1-5; weak D call: TRBD1 (6 bases). V lost 2 bases to trimming and J lost 4 bases, with 18 bases between them. CDR1 GTSNPN and CDR2 SVGIG come from the germline V gene (reference sequence). This CDR3 region has 16 residues. CDR3: CAWSSGVGGGNQPQHF. The CDR3 nucleotides are TGTGCCTGGAGTTCAGGGGTGGGAGGGGGGAATCAGCCCCAGCATTTT.

The gene calls are TRBV20-1 and TRBJ2-3, with D possibly being TRBD1 (5 bases). V was pared by 3 bases and J by 6 bases, with 7 bases between. The CDR3 loop spans 11 amino acids. In germline, CDR1 is DFQATT, CDR2 SNEGSKA (reference sequence). As DNA, the CDR3 is TGCAGTGCTAGGTCAGGGGATACGCAGTATTTT. It specifies CSARSGDTQYF.

The gene calls are TRBV2 and TRBJ2-5; no definite D call. The CDR3 contains 14 residues. From germline, CDR1 is SNHLY and CDR2 FYNNEI. V was cut by 3 bases and J by 5 bases, with 13 bases left in between. DNA for the CDR3: TGTGCCAGCAGTGACGGTACCTCCGAGGAGACCCAGTACTTC. It translates to CASSDGTSEETQYF.

The gene calls are TRBV9 and TRBJ1-2; D might be TRBD1 (5 bases). Germline-derived CDR1 and CDR2 are SGDLS and YYNGEE. V lost 7 bases, J lost 8 bases, and 12 bases lay in between. This CDR3 has 11 amino acids. In DNA, the CDR3 is TGTGCCAGCGGGGACGGCGCCGGCTACACCTTC. Translating gives CASGDGAGYTF.

J is TRBJ2-2 and V is TRBV5-1; 9 bases line up with TRBD1. The J segment lost 5 bases and the V segment lost 4 bases, leaving 6 bases of the junction unmatched. CDR3 length: 15 amino acids. Germline CDR1 and CDR2: SGHRS and YFSETQ. The CDR3 DNA reads TGCGCCAGCAGCACTACAGGGGGCGGGACCGGGGAGCTGTTTTTT. It yields the protein CASSTTGGGTGELFF.